The sequence of this T cell receptor (beta chain) was determined in a study of T-cell memory formation after mild COVID-19. Findings and limits, study-wide: What remained unconfirmed was the SARS-CoV-2 specificity of second-wave clones peaking on day 37.

With V trimmed by 0 bases and J by 2 bases, 13 bases remained unmatched. The germline gives CDR1 SGHKS, CDR2 YYEKEE (reference sequence). This CDR3 is 19 amino acids long. This clonotype was observed a handful of times. The antigen is undetermined. From the 5' RACE reads, TCRdb called clonotypes with MiXCR, one entry per CDR3 protein. The profile shows 300,000 to 350,000 distinct CDR3 sequences, 15% to 20% of them singletons. Sample: PBMCs or a T cell subset sorted from them (not recorded which). This TCR derives from a man aged 18 to 35 who had mild COVID-19 (a few samples of this study predate the infection). Cell type and time point are not known. V gene TRBV5-5 combines with J gene TRBJ2-1; 8 bases align to TRBD2. CDR3 nucleotides: TGTGCCAGCAGCTTGGCCGAGCGGGGGCCCTTCTTGACCTACAATGAGCAGTTCTTC. It yields the protein CASSLAERGPFLTYNEQFF.